The text below deals with one T cell receptor (beta chain). Which antigen it targets is not known. To prepare the library, the immunoSEQ multiplex PCR assay was applied. A mixture of 60 forward primers for TCR Vbeta segments and 13 reverse primers for TCR Jbeta segments was used in the multiplex PCR. Amplification of the CDR3 region of rearranged TCR beta genes was performed with a multiplex PCR assay on genomic DNA. The Illumina HiSeq System was used to sequence the amplified TCR beta libraries as 87-base-pair reads. In the original analysis: In a later analysis, roughly 80 million unique TCR beta chains were counted across the roughly 670 repertoires, and approximately 9.9 million of these chains were shared by at least two donors. Raw reads were error-corrected and collapsed into unique sequences with a nearest-neighbor algorithm that merged closely related sequences to remove PCR and sequencing errors. Alignment of CDR3 sequences to IMGT reference sequences was used to assign V, D and J gene segments. Each retained sequence needed at least a six-nucleotide match to both a V gene segment and a J gene segment. Rearrangements were called productive when the CDR3 lacked stop codons and stayed in frame with V and J; all others were non-productive. CDR3 was defined according to IMGT convention as the region running from the second conserved V-encoded cysteine to the conserved J-encoded phenylalanine. In an earlier analysis of more than 550 of the donors, sequences lacking an unambiguous match to a single V gene segment were excluded. In an earlier analysis of almost 600 of the donors, a V segment was called functional when productive rearrangements were above 56.7%, and segregating when the standard deviation between donors exceeded 5%. A statistical classification framework was built to diagnose cytomegalovirus status from the catalog of TCR beta chain sequences. A later analysis assigned V and J genes by comparing TCR nucleotide sequences with IMGT/GENE-DB human TR gene sequences. In a later analysis, CDR3 sequences and most-parsimonious VDJ recombination scenarios were assigned using the TCRdist pipeline. In a later analysis, every TCR beta chain was defined by the combination of its CDR3 amino acid sequence and its V-gene family, and reads without a unique V-gene family were dropped. In a later analysis, 500 to 650 highly shared, low-generation-probability nucleotide sequences were removed to address suspected cross-contamination and a sequencing artifact. In a later analysis, a clonal expansion index for each public chain was calculated from normalized within-repertoire ranks of inferred template counts. Generation probabilities in a later analysis came from a VDJ recombination model fitted to out-of-frame rearrangements, and those results were checked against IGoR. Hypergeometric tests were used in a later analysis to score TCR-TCR, TCR-HLA and TCR-CMV co-occurrence, with a repertoire-size bias correction applied to the TCR pairs. In a later analysis, false discovery rates were estimated by permuting HLA or CMV assignments 20 times. In a later analysis, co-occurring TCRs were grouped using DBSCAN, and TCRdist sequence similarity was added for clustering within HLA-allele-positive subsets. For co-occurrence clustering, repertoires with fewer than 30,000 or more than 120,000 public chains were excluded, along with a handful of repertoires with anomalous nucleotide sharing. Sourced from immuneACCESS, this table was stored by TCRdb with only in-frame sequences that have V and J called. A share of the clones is absent; for the studies checked, an unresolved V gene accounts for under half, and the remainder has no known explanation. That table supplies the V and J calls and clone size; D and trimming were determined from the DNA. Per the sample table, the count is 95,000 to 150,000 clones. 2% to 2.5% of the sample comes from the top ten.

As encoded in the germline V gene, CDR1 is SGHAT while CDR2 is FQNNGV. V lost 2 bases and J lost 7 bases, and the count of bases not matched to a germline gene is 3. From cysteine to phenylalanine, the CDR3 is 14 amino acids long. This entry keeps only the CDR3 DNA: 42 bases, framed from base 1. This specimen belongs to a study of cytomegalovirus exposure and HLA in healthy donors (dated by TCRdb to 2017 to 2019). Some background on the complete study: According to an earlier analysis of a few hundred of the donors, some 170 million T cells yielded some 120 million unique TCR beta sequences and 276 Gb of sequence data. Roughly 300 gigabases of sequencing data and 70 million to 85 million unique TCR sequences were included in an early release covering roughly 700 HLA-typed donors. Among the roughly 410 genotyped donors, approximately 81% belonged to the genetic ancestry cluster associated with self-reported Caucasian donors. The study aimed to test whether signatures of past pathogen exposure could be identified by cataloging public T cell receptors. The study profiled the T cell repertoires of under 700 subjects by immunosequencing and related them to cytomegalovirus serostatus. A separate validation cohort of over 95 different subjects was used in addition to the approximately 700-subject first cohort. The study combined high-throughput TCR immunosequencing, statistical association of individual TCRs with disease status, and machine learning to predict cytomegalovirus infection status. To study patterns of TCR occurrence, a later analysis re-analyzed previously published TCR beta repertoires from just over 650 donors and added high-resolution HLA genotyping. The later analysis used no new phenotypic data to find candidate immune exposures, relying instead on TCR beta sequences and their occurrence across donors. To decide whether each TCR beta V gene segment behaved as functional or pseudogenic, an earlier analysis of fewer than 750 of the donors relied on high-throughput TCR beta sequencing. Donor age, sex, ethnicity and CMV serostatus were compiled together with the repertoire data. A later genetic analysis took genome-wide SNP genotypes for about three fifths of the 666 donors and used that subset as a discovery cohort. Every discovery cohort repertoire had been produced on one sequencing platform. HLA typing covered class I and class II loci at four-digit resolution. Typing coverage varied by locus: about 620-630 donors for A, B, C, DRB1 and DQB1; some 520 for DQA1; 606 for DPA1; about 450 for DPB1. Roughly 5 DR-DQ haplotypes were handled as single units for association and clustering, since linkage in the cohort was strong. Among over 350 genotyped donors of the cohort, an average of around 240,000 unique TCR beta nucleotide sequences were sequenced per donor, roughly 20% of them non-productive.

Beyond this particular receptor, the publication reports: Some IMGT-functional V segments, including TRBV6-2 and TRBV6-3, could not be distinguished by the 87-base-pair reads and were therefore excluded. Correlated functional status among segregating V segments might reflect linkage disequilibrium, but an unknown experimental factor could not be ruled out. A later analysis found that HLA-associated TCR beta chains were more clonally expanded and had lower generation probabilities than equally common non-associated chains. A later analysis associated about 17,000 TCR beta sequences with specific HLA alleles at a false discovery rate of 0.05. The study listed 164 TCR beta chains as associated with cytomegalovirus. Roughly uniform sequencing depth across donors was assumed in presence/absence analyses, although this assumption may not hold. In a later genetic analysis, a missense DCLRE1C variant was associated with V-gene and J-gene trimming of TCR beta chains, and the association was replicated in an independent cohort. In a later analysis, TCR association rates were found to vary across HLA loci, with the most associated TCRs seen for DRB1 alleles and the fewest for HLA-C alleles. The only immune exposure information available for the cohort was CMV serostatus. The authors suggested that the approach could potentially be generalized to other disease states and immunological phenotypes. Because HLA typing was unavailable for some donors at each locus, only the typed subset was used in association tests. Only TCR beta chains were sequenced in this cohort, and the absence of alpha or paired-chain data limited detectable features. Because counts were too low, seventeen rarely observed V segments, including chromosome 9 orphons, were left out of the earlier analysis of over 550 of the donors. A further reported finding was that TCR beta sequences accurately predicted the HLA-A and HLA-B alleles for most subjects in the first cohort. In a later analysis, most CMV-associated TCR beta chains were found to appear HLA-restricted, with HLA associations seemingly driven largely by CMV exposure. In an earlier analysis of 500 to 650 of the donors, most TCR beta V segments appeared in productive rearrangements about 90% or about 30% of the time, broadly matching IMGT annotations. According to a later analysis, parvovirus B19, influenza, CMV and Epstein-Barr virus appeared linked to several top co-occurrence clusters. A few of the identified cytomegalovirus-associated TCR beta chains were confirmed in vitro to be specific for cytomegalovirus antigens. When HLA alleles, especially DR and DQ, strongly co-occurred, attributing TCR associations to individual alleles was difficult. In a later genetic analysis, fewer N-insertions in productive TCRs were reported among donors in an Asian-associated ancestry cluster than the roughly 710-donor mean. A cluster of highly shared sequence variants was judged likely to be a technical artifact of the sequencing pipeline. While some public TCRs were present in many individuals, most TCR sequences turned up only very rarely across donors. In both the original and validation cohorts, the classifier was reported to diagnose cytomegalovirus status with high specificity and sensitivity.

In total, roughly 670 healthy bone marrow donors made up the cohort. Cohort members were all nominally healthy when sampled, although unrecorded immune exposures were likely present. The donor was CMV seronegative and belonged to the group of over 300 seronegative cohort members. Every donor gave a peripheral blood sample, and the peripheral blood mononuclear cells from that sample were used for TCR beta sequencing. Genomic DNA was extracted from the blood cell samples with the Qiagen DNeasy Blood Extraction Kit. What was sequenced was PBMCs. This clonotype was obtained from a man aged 35 to 55 in good health and CMV-seronegative. The sequence links TRBV11-2 to TRBJ2-2; a stretch of 8 junction bases matches TRBD1. CDR3 sequence: CASSLQGAFGELFF. The DNA sequence reads TGTGCCAGCAGCTTACAGGGGGCCTTCGGGGAGCTGTTTTTT.